The rows below give T cell receptor beta chains drawn from one sample of a study of cytotoxic CD8 clonotypes in ibrutinib-treated CLL. The table came from immunoSEQ multiplex PCR; TCRdb's copy has only in-frame clones and leaves some out. The sample lists 40,000 or so clones; about 72% were seen once. The specimen was PBMCs, collected after 12 months of ibrutinib treatment. These receptors were obtained from a human donor with chronic lymphocytic leukemia. Each CDR3 is given with its conserved first and last residue. D genes are given only for firm matches. The listing skips clone size in some rows; elsewhere it reads once, few, many or a size class.

CDR3aa: CAWKKRGSAAAGELFF
CDR3nt: TGTGCCTGGAAAAAGAGAGGGAGCGCGGCTGCCGGGGAGCTGTTTTTT
v_gene: TRBV30
j_gene: TRBJ2-2
d_gene: .
abundance: .
len: 16

CDR3aa: CASSPDREYGYTF
CDR3nt: TGTGCCAGCTCACCCGACAGGGAGTATGGCTACACCTTC
v_gene: TRBV18
j_gene: TRBJ1-2
d_gene: TRBD1
abundance: .
len: 13

CDR3aa: CASSTGVAGGPQETQYF
CDR3nt: TGTGCCAGCAGTACCGGGGTAGCGGGAGGGCCCCAAGAGACCCAGTACTTC
v_gene: TRBV5-8
j_gene: TRBJ2-5
d_gene: TRBD2
abundance: once
len: 17

CDR3aa: CASSEVTGRVETQYF
CDR3nt: TGTGCCAGCAGTGAGGTTACAGGGAGGGTAGAGACCCAGTACTTC
v_gene: TRBV28
j_gene: TRBJ2-5
d_gene: .
abundance: .
len: 15

CDR3aa: CASSSSMSTPTDTQYF
CDR3nt: TGTGCCAGCAGTAGTTCAATGTCTACCCCCACAGATACGCAGTATTTT
v_gene: TRBV27
j_gene: TRBJ2-3
d_gene: .
abundance: .
len: 16

CDR3aa: CASSEGAIIYEQYF
CDR3nt: TGTGCCAGCAGTGAGGGGGCTATCATCTACGAGCAGTACTTC
v_gene: TRBV6-4
j_gene: TRBJ2-7
d_gene: .
abundance: .
len: 14

CDR3aa: CASSPRQNTGELFF
CDR3nt: TGTGCCAGCTCACCGCGACAGAACACCGGGGAGCTGTTTTTT
v_gene: TRBV18
j_gene: TRBJ2-2
d_gene: .
abundance: few
len: 14

CDR3aa: CASSEERQGFNEQFF
CDR3nt: TGTGCCAGCAGTGAAGAGAGACAGGGATTTAATGAGCAGTTCTTC
v_gene: TRBV6-1
j_gene: TRBJ2-1
d_gene: TRBD1
abundance: .
len: 15

CDR3aa: CASSLAGGLTYEQYF
CDR3nt: TGTGCCAGCAGCTTAGCGGGAGGTCTCACCTACGAGCAGTACTTC
v_gene: TRBV5-4
j_gene: TRBJ2-7
d_gene: TRBD2
abundance: few
len: 15

CDR3aa: CAWSPGLQNTDTQYF
CDR3nt: TGTGCCTGGAGTCCGGGACTACAAAACACAGATACGCAGTATTTT
v_gene: TRBV30
j_gene: TRBJ2-3
d_gene: TRBD2
abundance: .
len: 15

CDR3aa: CASSKVWGGPQHF
CDR3nt: TGTGCCAGTAGTAAGGTTTGGGGAGGGCCCCAGCATTTT
v_gene: TRBV19
j_gene: TRBJ1-5
d_gene: .
abundance: few
len: 13

CDR3aa: CASSLSAGGLETQYF
CDR3nt: TGCGCCAGCAGCTTGTCGGCGGGAGGCCTTGAGACCCAGTACTTC
v_gene: TRBV5-1
j_gene: TRBJ2-5
d_gene: TRBD2
abundance: .
len: 15

CDR3aa: CASKSVTANTEAFF
CDR3nt: TGTGCCAGCAAATCAGTGACAGCGAACACTGAAGCTTTCTTT
v_gene: TRBV6-5
j_gene: TRBJ1-1
d_gene: .
abundance: .
len: 14

CDR3aa: CASPRTFGDGYTF
CDR3nt: TGTGCCAGCCCGCGGACTTTCGGGGATGGCTACACCTTC
v_gene: TRBV7-9
j_gene: TRBJ1-2
d_gene: .
abundance: .
len: 13

CDR3aa: CAWSLTSPAGATEAFF
CDR3nt: TGTGCCTGGAGTCTAACTTCGCCCGCAGGGGCCACTGAAGCTTTCTTT
v_gene: TRBV30
j_gene: TRBJ1-1
d_gene: .
abundance: few
len: 16

CDR3aa: CAISGGGSMNTEAFF
CDR3nt: TGTGCCATCAGTGGCGGGGGGAGCATGAACACTGAAGCTTTCTTT
v_gene: TRBV10-3
j_gene: TRBJ1-1
d_gene: .
abundance: .
len: 15

CDR3aa: CASSPQMAGELFF
CDR3nt: TGTGCCAGCAGTCCTCAAATGGCCGGGGAGCTGTTTTTT
v_gene: TRBV27
j_gene: TRBJ2-2
d_gene: .
abundance: .
len: 13

CDR3aa: CASIQDRSETYEQYF
CDR3nt: TGTGCCAGCATCCAGGACAGGTCTGAGACCTACGAGCAGTACTTC
v_gene: TRBV2
j_gene: TRBJ2-7
d_gene: TRBD1
abundance: .
len: 15

CDR3aa: CASRTLDRPGLFF
CDR3nt: TGTGCCAGTAGGACGCTGGACAGGCCAGGACTGTTTTTT
v_gene: TRBV19
j_gene: TRBJ1-4
d_gene: TRBD1
abundance: few
len: 13

CDR3aa: CASSSLDRTPYEQYF
CDR3nt: TGTGCCAGCAGCTCATTAGACAGAACCCCCTACGAGCAGTACTTC
v_gene: TRBV7-9
j_gene: TRBJ2-7
d_gene: .
abundance: .
len: 15

CDR3aa: CASQRAYEQYF
CDR3nt: TGTGCCAGCCAGAGGGCCTACGAGCAGTACTTC
v_gene: TRBV2
j_gene: TRBJ2-7
d_gene: .
abundance: .
len: 11

CDR3aa: CASNVTPGNTIYF
CDR3nt: TGTGCCAGCAACGTGACCCCGGGAAACACCATATATTTT
v_gene: TRBV6-1
j_gene: TRBJ1-3
d_gene: .
abundance: .
len: 13

CDR3aa: CATSRDTGQNIQYF
CDR3nt: TGTGCCACCAGCAGAGATACCGGACAAAACATTCAGTACTTC
v_gene: TRBV15
j_gene: TRBJ2-4
d_gene: .
abundance: .
len: 14

CDR3aa: CASRVGSGDRVNTEAFF
CDR3nt: TGTGCCAGCAGGGTGGGGTCGGGGGATAGGGTGAACACTGAAGCTTTCTTT
v_gene: TRBV11-2
j_gene: TRBJ1-1
d_gene: .
abundance: .
len: 17

CDR3aa: CASSLAGGFQETQYF
CDR3nt: TGTGCCAGCAGCCTAGCGGGAGGCTTCCAAGAGACCCAGTACTTC
v_gene: TRBV7-6
j_gene: TRBJ2-5
d_gene: TRBD2
abundance: .
len: 15

CDR3aa: CASSGVGLSGELFF
CDR3nt: TGTGCCAGCAGCGGTGTGGGCTTGAGCGGGGAGCTGTTTTTT
v_gene: TRBV9
j_gene: TRBJ2-2
d_gene: .
abundance: few
len: 14

CDR3aa: CASTDGLNTEAFF
CDR3nt: TGTGCCAGCACGGACGGACTGAACACTGAAGCTTTCTTT
v_gene: TRBV2
j_gene: TRBJ1-1
d_gene: .
abundance: .
len: 13

CDR3aa: CASSLFPQATGNTIYF
CDR3nt: TGTGCCAGCAGTTTATTTCCTCAGGCAACTGGAAACACCATATATTTT
v_gene: TRBV28
j_gene: TRBJ1-3
d_gene: .
abundance: .
len: 16

CDR3aa: CASSSGTGRGNTQYF
CDR3nt: TGTGCCAGCAGCTCCGGGACCGGCCGGGGGAATACGCAGTATTTT
v_gene: TRBV2
j_gene: TRBJ2-3
d_gene: .
abundance: .
len: 15